Shown below are 21 T cell receptor beta chains from a single sample sequenced in a study of T cell responses to AZD1222 COVID-19 vaccine. The protocol was immunoSEQ multiplex PCR, while the TCRdb copy is restricted to in-frame clones and leaves out a portion. The sample includes 90,000 to 120,000 clones, approximately 90% of them seen just once. The sample here was peripheral blood, taken on day 0 of AZD1222 vaccination. These TCRs come from an adult in good health.

In its sample, this clone was seen once. This chain links TRBV5-1 with TRBJ1-1; the D gene is possibly TRBD1 (5 bases). There are 12 residues in the CDR3. CDR1 is SGHRS and CDR2 is YFSETQ in the germline V gene. With 7 bases removed from V and 8 bases from J, the gap between germline ends came to 15 bases. CDR3 sequence reads: CASSQGAGEAFF. DNA of the CDR3: TGCGCCAGCTCTCAAGGGGCGGGGGAAGCTTTCTTT.

The chain recombines TRBV18 with TRBJ1-6, with a possible D match to TRBD1 (6 bases). This CDR3 is built from 16 residues. Germline V gene lookup returns CDR1 KGHSH and CDR2 LQKENI. The V end was cut by 3 bases, the J end by 5 bases, with 14 bases between. For the CDR3, the DNA is TGTGCCAGCTCACCGGGACCAGACAGGAATAATTCACCCCTCCACTTT. Amino acid sequence: CASSPGPDRNNSPLHF. The full variable domain, in which reference TRBV18 and TRBJ1-6 provide the parts outside the CDR3, is NAGVMQNPRHLVRRRGQEARLRCSPMKGHSHVYWYRQLPEEGLKFMVYLQKENIIDESGMPKERFSAEFPKEGPSILRIQQVVRGDSAAYFCASSPGPDRNNSPLHFGNGTRLTVT.

The chain is built from TRBV5-1 and TRBJ2-3; 14 bases are a match to TRBD2. The CDR3 has 18 amino acids. CDR1 and CDR2 (germline): SGHRS, YFSETQ. Trimming removed 2 bases from V and 5 bases from J; junction bases left unmatched: 10. CDR3: CASSFGRLAGGPGDTQYF. The DNA of the CDR3 is TGCGCCAGCAGCTTCGGGCGACTAGCGGGGGGGCCAGGAGATACGCAGTATTTT.

The rearrangement joins TRBV7-3 to TRBJ2-2; maybe TRBD1 (8 bases). The germline V gene encodes CDR1 SGHTA and CDR2 FQGTGA. With 5 bases removed from V and 7 bases from J, the gap between germline ends came to 23 bases. The CDR3 spans 17 residues. The CDR3 nucleotides read TGTGCCAGCAGCCCATACTTGGACAGGGAGGGAGGCGGGGAGCTGTTTTTT. This encodes CASSPYLDREGGGELFF.

The count of this clone is one. The rearrangement links TRBV5-1 to TRBJ1-3; D call uncertain. Germline V lookup: CDR1 SGHRS, CDR2 YFSETQ. There are 14 residues in the CDR3. V shed 5 bases and J shed 2 bases, with 11 bases lying between them. The CDR3 spells CASRNGEAGNTIYF. CDR3 nucleotide sequence: TGCGCCAGCAGAAACGGAGAGGCTGGAAACACCATATATTTT.

This chain joins TRBV6-2 or TRBV6-3 and TRBJ2-7; 10 bases match TRBD1. V lost 5 bases, J lost 4 bases, and 5 bases stayed unmatched. CDR1 and CDR2 (germline): MNHEY, SVGEGT. The CDR3 runs to 14 residues. CDR3 sequence (DNA): TGTGCCAGCAGTGGGACAGGGGTTGTGTACGAGCAGTACTTC. This sequence encodes CASSGTGVVYEQYF.

V is TRBV6-5 and J is TRBJ1-6, with TRBD1 matching 12 bases. Losses at the gene ends were 10 bases for V and 8 bases for J; bases not matched to a gene: 6. CDR3 length equals 14 residues. CDR1 and CDR2 (germline): MNHEY, SVGAGI. CDR3: CATNRDRGHSPLHF. The CDR3 region has the DNA TGTGCCACCAACCGGGACAGGGGGCATTCACCCCTCCACTTT.

J is TRBJ2-2 and V is TRBV7-2, with TRBD1 identical over 7 bases. Germline loops: CDR1 SGHTA, CDR2 FQGNSA. CDR3 length: 14 residues. V dropped 8 bases and J dropped 5; count of bases not matched to a gene: 8. The DNA for the CDR3 is TGTGCCAGCGGCCGGGACAGAAAGACCGGGGAGCTGTTTTTT. Translating it yields CASGRDRKTGELFF.

This chain links TRBV6-5 with TRBJ2-7, with TRBD1 as a possible D gene (6 bases). CDR1 and CDR2 (germline): MNHEY, SVGAGI. This CDR3 is 15 amino acids long. Trimming shortened V by 4 bases and J by 0 bases, and 13 bases separated the two germline ends. The CDR3 DNA sequence: TGTGCCAGCAGTTCGCGACAGGCCCTCTCCTACGAGCAGTACTTC. Translated: CASSSRQALSYEQYF.

The chain has TRBV9 and TRBJ2-5; 10 bases match TRBD2. The CDR3 covers 18 residues. With V trimmed by 0 bases and J by 2 bases, 10 bases remained unmatched. Per germline, CDR1 SGDLS and CDR2 YYNGEE. The CDR3 DNA reads TGTGCCAGCAGCGTAGCCCCTCTCGGTAGCGGGGGGCAAGAGACCCAGTACTTC. Protein: CASSVAPLGSGGQETQYF.

This chain connects TRBV24-1 to TRBJ1-4, with D unclear. The CDR3 is 15 amino acids. Germline-derived CDR1 and CDR2 are KGHDR and SFDVKD. V was cut by 4 bases and J by 0 bases, with 8 bases left in between. The CDR3 reads CATSENEATNEKLFF. CDR3 sequence (DNA): TGTGCCACCAGTGAAAACGAAGCAACTAATGAAAAACTGTTTTTT.

The rearrangement joins TRBV12-3 or TRBV12-4 to TRBJ1-2; D remains unclear. This CDR3 has 12 residues. The germline V and J ends were trimmed by 8 bases and 4 bases, with 11 bases remaining between them. The CDR3: CASLSGGYGYTF. The DNA for the CDR3 is TGTGCCAGCCTGTCGGGAGGCTATGGCTACACCTTC.

The J gene is TRBJ2-1, the V gene TRBV7-9, with 7 nucleotides matching TRBD1. The CDR3 extends over 16 amino acids. Germline values: CDR1 SEHNR, CDR2 FQNEAQ (reference sequence). V trimming: 6 bases; J trimming: 2 bases; junction bases outside the gene matches: 10. In DNA form, the CDR3 reads TGTGCCAGCAGTTTGGGCAGGACAGGAACCTACAATGAGCAGTTCTTC. Amino acids: CASSLGRTGTYNEQFF. Variable domain in full (rest from reference TRBV7-9 and TRBJ2-1): DTGVSQNPRHKITKRGQNVTFRCDPISEHNRLYWYRQTLGQGPEFLTYFQNEAQLEKSRLLSDRFSAERPKGSFSTLEIQRTEQGDSAMYLCASSLGRTGTYNEQFFGPGTRLTVL.

V is TRBV12-3 or TRBV12-4 and J is TRBJ2-7; D is uncertain. This CDR3 spans 12 amino acids. The V end was cut by 2 bases, the J end by 3 bases, with 5 bases between. This chain's CDR3 is CASSLFGYEQYF. In nucleotides, the CDR3 is TGTGCCAGCAGTTTATTCGGCTACGAGCAGTACTTC.

This sequence joins TRBV19 and TRBJ1-1; 8 nucleotides agree with TRBD1. V was clipped by 5 bases and J by 5 bases; unmatched bases: 13. CDR1 and CDR2 from the germline V gene are LNHDA and SQIVND (reference sequence). The CDR3 extends over 16 amino acids. The CDR3: CASSSYGQGAGTEAFF. CDR3 coding DNA: TGTGCCAGTAGTTCCTACGGCCAGGGGGCGGGAACTGAAGCTTTCTTT.

V and J are TRBV21-1 and TRBJ1-1; TRBD1 is the table's D call and was not checked against the DNA. TRBV21-1 is noted as a pseudogene. CDR3 length: 15 amino acids. The CDR3 protein is CASGQGYHMNTEAFF. DNA for the CDR3: TGTGCCAGCGGACAGGGGTACCACATGAACACTGAAGCTTTCTTT.

The chain is built from TRBV4-3 and TRBJ2-3; D uncertain. CDR1 and CDR2 from the germline V gene are LGHNA and YSLEER. The CDR3 has 14 amino acids. Trimming left V 0 bases short and J 1 base short, with 5 bases between. CDR3 nucleotides: TGCGCCAGCAGCCAAGACCGGGGCACAGATACGCAGTATTTT. Encoded protein: CASSQDRGTDTQYF.

This chain uses TRBV15 with TRBJ2-7; perhaps TRBD1 as D (5 bases). The CDR3 is 14 amino acids. Per the germline V gene, CDR1 is LNHNV and CDR2 is YYDKDF (reference sequence). The V end was cut by 7 bases, the J end by 0 bases, with 13 bases between. CDR3 in amino acids: CATKLDTNSYEQYF. In DNA form, the CDR3 reads TGTGCCACCAAATTGGACACTAACTCCTACGAGCAGTACTTC.

V is TRBV6-5 and J is TRBJ1-6; TRBD1 matches 8 bases. Germline V gene sequence: CDR1 MNHEY, CDR2 SVGAGI. V gave up 8 bases and J gave up 7 bases; unmatched junction bases: 7. This CDR3 has 14 residues. The CDR3 bases are TGTGCCAGCGGCGAGGACAGGGCCAATTCACCCCTCCACTTT. The encoded protein is CASGEDRANSPLHF.

The genes are TRBV7-3 and TRBJ2-1; D is unclear. The V end was cut by 1 base, the J end by 8 bases, with 12 bases between. In germline, CDR1 is SGHTA, CDR2 FQGTGA. This CDR3 is built from 14 residues. CDR3 sequence (DNA): TGTGCCAGCAGCTTAAAGGGTGGATCTCATGAGCAGTTCTTC. Encoded protein: CASSLKGGSHEQFF.

The chain uses TRBV19 and TRBJ2-6; D not resolved. This CDR3 spans 15 amino acids. In germline, CDR1 is LNHDA, CDR2 SQIVND (reference sequence). With 4 bases removed from V and 1 base from J, the gap between germline ends came to 8 bases. The chain's CDR3 is CASSTEPSGANVLTF. CDR3 nucleotides: TGTGCCAGTAGTACCGAGCCTTCTGGGGCCAACGTCCTGACTTTC.